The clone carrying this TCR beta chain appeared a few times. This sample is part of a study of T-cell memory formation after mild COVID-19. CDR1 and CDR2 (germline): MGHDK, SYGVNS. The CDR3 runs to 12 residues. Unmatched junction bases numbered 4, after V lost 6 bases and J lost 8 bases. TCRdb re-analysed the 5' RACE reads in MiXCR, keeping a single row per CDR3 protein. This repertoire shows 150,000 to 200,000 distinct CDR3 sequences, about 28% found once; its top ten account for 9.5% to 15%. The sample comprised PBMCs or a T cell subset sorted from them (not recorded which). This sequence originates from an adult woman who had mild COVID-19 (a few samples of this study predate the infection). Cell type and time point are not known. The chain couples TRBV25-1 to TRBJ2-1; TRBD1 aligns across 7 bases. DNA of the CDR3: TGTGCCAGCAGACAGGGGCGCTATGAGCAGTTCTTC. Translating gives CASRQGRYEQFF.